This record covers a single T cell receptor (beta chain). Its antigen is not identified. The repertoire was sequenced with immunoSEQ multiplex PCR; TCRdb's copy has only in-frame clones and lacks some. The sample shows over 9,000 clones, and roughly 2% sits with its ten largest clones. Germline assignment: CDR1 SGHVS and CDR2 FQNEAQ. This CDR3 contains 14 residues. The protein alone is recorded here. This record comes from a study of synovial regulatory T cells in juvenile arthritis. Whole-study context: Treatments: a few naive, more than five methotrexate, one methotrexate plus infliximab, one unknown.

Study results and limitations: Compared with other blood Treg cells, inflammation-associated Treg cells had reduced TCR diversity.

The chain uses TRBV7-8 and TRBJ1-2. The sequenced sample consisted of Treg cells from blood. The subset was: remaining (HLA-DR-negative) circulating blood Treg cells. This receptor was taken from a donor between 2 and 29 years old with juvenile idiopathic arthritis. The CDR3 loop is CASSHGRQIYGYTF.